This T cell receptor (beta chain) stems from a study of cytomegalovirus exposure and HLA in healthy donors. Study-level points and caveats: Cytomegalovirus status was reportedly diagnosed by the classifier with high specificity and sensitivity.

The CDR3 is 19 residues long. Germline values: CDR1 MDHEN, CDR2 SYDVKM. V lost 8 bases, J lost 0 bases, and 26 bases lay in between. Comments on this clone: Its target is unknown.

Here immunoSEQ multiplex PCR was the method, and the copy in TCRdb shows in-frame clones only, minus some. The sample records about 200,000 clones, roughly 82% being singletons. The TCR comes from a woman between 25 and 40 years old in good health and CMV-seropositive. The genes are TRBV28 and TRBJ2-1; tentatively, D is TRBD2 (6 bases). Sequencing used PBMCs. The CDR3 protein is CASSNTGGSGQGSYNEQFF. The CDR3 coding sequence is TGTGCCAGCTCAAACACCGGCGGTAGCGGCCAAGGCTCCTACAATGAGCAGTTCTTC.